Below are 5 T cell receptor beta chains sequenced from a single sample in a study of human T cells and chemical hapten exposure. TCRdb passed the RACE reads through MiXCR, listing each CDR3 protein once. The sample includes about 99,000 distinct CDR3 sequences, 12% of them seen just once. Time point defined: patch test 1, 2 weeks after DPC sensitization. Described treatment: therapeutic diphenylcyclopropenone sensitization with weekly scalp DPC. The sequencing used whole blood, collected in connection with sensitization to the hapten diphenylcyclopropenone (DPC). These receptors were obtained from a woman in her thirties or forties with alopecia areata. Some clones in this sample may be carry-over from other donors' samples.

The chain recombines TRBV9 with TRBJ2-7, with TRBD2 as a possible D gene (6 bases). V was pared by 4 bases and J by 7 bases, with 21 bases between. CDR1 is SGDLS and CDR2 is YYNGEE in the germline V gene. The CDR3 is made up of 15 amino acids. The CDR3 here is CASSTRGLGLEEQYF. The CDR3 nucleotides are TGTGCCAGCAGCACGAGGGGACTCGGCCTGGAAGAGCAGTACTTC.

The table lists this clonotype with many counts. The J gene is TRBJ2-3, the V gene TRBV29-1; D not certain. From germline, CDR1 is SQVTM and CDR2 ANQGSEA. This CDR3 has 12 amino acids. V was clipped by 3 bases and J by 1 base, with 5 bases between them. The DNA for the CDR3 is TGCAGCGTTGAGCAGGGCACAGATACGCAGTATTTT. It codes for CSVEQGTDTQYF.

The rearrangement joins TRBV9 to TRBJ2-1; 7 bases map to TRBD2. After removal of 0 bases from V and 4 bases from J, the junction contained 4 bases not matched to a gene. Germline V lookup: CDR1 SGDLS, CDR2 YYNGEE. The CDR3 length is 15 residues. The CDR3 DNA is TGTGCCAGCAGCGTAGTCCTAGCGGCTTACAATGAGCAGTTCTTC. This translates into CASSVVLAAYNEQFF.

CDR3: CASSQTLMGMNTEAFF. The CDR3, as DNA: TGCGCCAGCAGCCAAACCCTCATGGGCATGAACACTGAAGCTTTCTTT. This chain links TRBV4-3 with TRBJ1-1; D is unclear. Trimming cost V 2 bases and J 0 bases, with 13 bases left between them. The CDR3 runs to 16 residues. Germline V lookup: CDR1 LGHNA, CDR2 YSLEER.

The chain joins TRBV27 to TRBJ1-5, with TRBD1 matching 8 bases. This CDR3 region has 16 residues. Per the germline V gene, CDR1 is MNHEY and CDR2 is SMNVEV (reference sequence). V shed 5 bases and J 6 bases; nucleotides not matched to a gene: 12. As DNA, the CDR3 is TGTGCCAGCAGTCCTCTGACAGGGGCATGGAGTCAGCCCCAGCATTTT. It codes for CASSPLTGAWSQPQHF.